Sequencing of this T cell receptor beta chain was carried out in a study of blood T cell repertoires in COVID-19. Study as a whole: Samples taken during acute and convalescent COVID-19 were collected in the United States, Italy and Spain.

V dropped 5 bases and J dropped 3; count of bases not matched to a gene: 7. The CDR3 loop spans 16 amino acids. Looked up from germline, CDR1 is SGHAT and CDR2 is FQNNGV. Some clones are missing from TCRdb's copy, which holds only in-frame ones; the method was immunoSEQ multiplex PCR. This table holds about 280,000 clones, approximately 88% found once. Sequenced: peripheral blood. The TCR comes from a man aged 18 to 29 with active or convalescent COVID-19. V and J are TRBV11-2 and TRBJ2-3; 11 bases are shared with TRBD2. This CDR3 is CASSRFGLAGTDTQYF. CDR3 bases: TGTGCCAGCAGCCGATTCGGACTAGCGGGTACAGATACGCAGTATTTT.